This TCR beta chain was sequenced for a study of metastatic and nonmetastatic thyroid tumors. Each patient came to thyroid surgery without any prior treatment (of any kind). This clone came up a few times. TCRdb used MiXCR to call clones anew from the PCR reads. This sample carries about 11,000 clones, 38% of them seen once, and the ten largest clones take about a sixth. Material for sequencing was tumor tissue. The source is a female donor with papillary thyroid cancer or a benign thyroid nodule (not recorded which). Some clones in this sample may be carry-over from other donors' samples.

Written as DNA, the CDR3 is TGTGCCAGCAGTAACCAACTCGGCGCAGATACGCAGTATTTT. Its protein product is CASSNQLGADTQYF. The chain employs TRBV6-5 and TRBJ2-3; no firm D call. Germline CDR1 MNHEY, CDR2 SVGAGI. There are 14 residues in the CDR3. V gave up 5 bases and J gave up 4 bases, with 13 bases separating them.